This T cell receptor beta chain was obtained from a study of cytomegalovirus exposure and HLA in healthy donors. Background on the study: Sequencing of some 200 million T cells in an earlier analysis found under 120 million unique TCR beta sequences.

The study, taken as a whole, reports: The majority of TCR sequences were rare, yet some public TCRs appeared in many donors. Rates of TCR association differed by HLA locus in a later analysis, with DRB1 highest and HLA-C lowest.

As for this clone: Antigen unknown.

The CDR3 consists of 18 residues. The germline V and J ends were trimmed by 3 bases and 5 bases, with 26 bases remaining between them. Germline V lookup: CDR1 MDHEN, CDR2 SYDVKM. PCR amplification relied on 60 Vbeta primers (plus 13 Jbeta primers). Produced via immunoSEQ multiplex PCR; TCRdb's table is partial and in-frame only. Of about 180,000 clones listed, 82% were seen once; the top ten hold over 1.5%. The receptor was derived from a man between 40 and 49 years old in good health and CMV-seronegative. Sequencing was performed on PBMCs. The chain employs TRBV28 and TRBJ2-7, with D maybe TRBD2 (6 bases). CDR3 protein: CASSFLLVLEGSGHEQYF. In DNA, the CDR3 is TGTGCCAGCAGTTTTCTGTTGGTCCTGGAGGGTTCGGGCCACGAGCAGTACTTC.